What follows are 24 T cell receptor beta chains derived from one specimen sequenced in a study of human T cells and chemical hapten exposure. One entry per CDR3 protein results from TCRdb running MiXCR on the RACE reads. The table shows about 260,000 distinct CDR3 sequences, with more than 6.5% occurring only once. Time point given: pre-sensitization, week 0. Treatment denoted: therapeutic diphenylcyclopropenone sensitization with weekly scalp DPC. The source material was whole blood, sampled in connection with sensitization to the hapten diphenylcyclopropenone (DPC). The receptors were sampled from a woman in her thirties or forties with alopecia areata. Some clones in this sample may be carry-over from other donors' samples.

The table lists this clonotype with many counts. For the CDR3, the DNA is TGTGCCACTTCGGTGGTAGTTCTCACCGGGGAGCTGTTTTTT. Protein sequence: CATSVVVLTGELFF. This sequence joins TRBV7-2 and TRBJ2-2; D not resolved. V gave up 10 bases and J gave up 4 bases, with 16 bases separating them. The CDR3 is 14 amino acids. The germline V gene encodes CDR1 SGHTA and CDR2 FQGNSA.

Only a few counts were recorded for this clonotype. The rearrangement joins TRBV24-1 to TRBJ1-2; D is unclear. The CDR3 has 13 residues. Germline CDR1 KGHDR, CDR2 SFDVKD. Deletions cut 4 bases from V and 3 bases from J, with 8 bases between. CDR3: CATSEEVHYGYTF. For the CDR3, the DNA is TGTGCCACCAGTGAGGAGGTCCACTATGGCTACACCTTC.

This clonotype appeared many times. This chain links TRBV12-3 or TRBV12-4 with TRBJ2-1; 9 bases align to TRBD2. There are 16 residues in the CDR3. V trimming: 3 bases; J trimming: 9 bases; junction bases outside the gene matches: 12. CDR3 amino acids: CASSFKSSGRGSEQFF. In nucleotides, the CDR3 is TGTGCCAGCAGTTTCAAAAGTAGCGGGAGAGGTAGTGAGCAGTTCTTC.

V and J are TRBV10-3 and TRBJ2-3; D assignment may be TRBD1 or TRBD2 (5 bases each). V was shortened by 2 bases and J by 5 bases, with 14 bases between the two germline ends. This CDR3 spans 15 amino acids. Germline V CDR1 and CDR2: ENHRY, SYGVKD. CDR3 protein: CAISEVGQGVDTQYF. The CDR3 DNA reads as TGTGCCATCAGTGAGGTTGGGCAGGGAGTAGATACGCAGTATTTT.

The chain carries TRBV28 and TRBJ2-7; no firm D call. V dropped 6 bases and J dropped 7 bases, with 16 bases sitting between them. This CDR3 has 13 residues. Looked up from germline, CDR1 is MDHEN and CDR2 is SYDVKM. The CDR3 nucleotides are TGTGCCAGCAGCGGGCCGGGCGCGTGGGAGCAGTACTTC. Its translation is CASSGPGAWEQYF. The variable domain in full, completed from reference TRBV28 and TRBJ2-7, reads DVKVTQSSRYLVKRTGEKVFLECVQDMDHENMFWYRQDPGLGLRLIYFSYDVKMKEKGDIPEGYSVSREKKERFSLILESASTNQTSMYLCASSGPGAWEQYFGPGTRLTVT.

In this sample, this clonotype turned up once. This chain uses TRBV6-5 with TRBJ2-7; D not certain. The CDR3 covers 14 residues. Trimming stripped 7 bases from V and 3 bases from J, with 16 bases between. In germline, CDR1 is MNHEY, CDR2 SVGAGI. This CDR3 reads CASKKQRPNYEQYF. Here the CDR3 DNA reads TGTGCCAGCAAGAAACAGAGGCCGAACTACGAGCAGTACTTC.

This clonotype was found many times. The chain has TRBV7-8 and TRBJ1-5; D remains unclear. Germline V gene data show CDR1 as SGHVS and CDR2 as FQNEAQ. CDR3 length equals 13 residues. Trimming stripped 1 base from V and 7 bases from J, with 8 bases between. CDR3 region: CASSLELNQPQHF. The CDR3 region has the DNA TGTGCCAGCAGCTTAGAACTTAACCAGCCCCAGCATTTT.

CDR3 sequence: CASSVSPTSDTQYF. The CDR3 DNA reads TGTGCCAGCAGCGTAAGCCCCACGTCAGATACGCAGTATTTT. The chain links TRBV9 to TRBJ2-3; no definite D call. This CDR3 region has 14 residues. Germline loops: CDR1 SGDLS, CDR2 YYNGEE. Trimming pared 1 base from V and 4 bases from J, leaving 10 bases between.

The chain has TRBV29-1 and TRBJ2-2; 13 positions agree with TRBD2. Germline CDR1 reads SQVTM; CDR2 reads ANQGSEA. The CDR3 loop spans 17 amino acids. J was trimmed by 0 bases and V by 7 bases; bases with no gene match: 8. This chain's CDR3 is CSAGGLAGEANTGELFF. The CDR3 DNA reads TGCAGCGCGGGAGGACTAGCGGGAGAGGCGAACACCGGGGAGCTGTTTTTT.

Only a few counts were recorded for this clonotype. J is TRBJ1-5 and V is TRBV10-3; 7 bases fit TRBD1. Germline-derived CDR1 and CDR2 are ENHRY and SYGVKD. V shed 5 bases and J 5 bases; nucleotides not matched to a gene: 3. There are 13 residues in the CDR3. Written as DNA, the CDR3 is TGTGCCATCAGTACTCAGGGGGATCAGCCCCAGCATTTT. This sequence encodes CAISTQGDQPQHF.

The chain recombines TRBV20-1 with TRBJ1-2; D remains unclear. The ends were cut back, 3 bases at V and 1 base at J, with 0 bases in the middle. This CDR3 spans 10 amino acids. CDR1 is DFQATT and CDR2 is SNEGSKA in the germline V gene (reference sequence). This CDR3 reads CSASNYGYTF. For the CDR3, the DNA is TGCAGTGCTAGTAACTATGGCTACACCTTC.

This clonotype was counted a few times. V and J are TRBV28 and TRBJ2-7; 9 bases match TRBD2. This CDR3 has 15 amino acids. Germline CDR1 is MDHEN and CDR2 is SYDVKM. Trimming at V came to 5 bases and at J to 0 bases, leaving 5 bases not matched to a gene. The CDR3 here is CASSTSSGNSYEQYF. The CDR3, as DNA: TGTGCCAGCAGTACATCTAGCGGGAACTCCTACGAGCAGTACTTC.

The gene calls are TRBV5-5 and TRBJ2-2, with D maybe TRBD2 (6 bases). The CDR3 spans 16 residues. CDR1 and CDR2 (germline): SGHKS, YYEKEE (reference sequence). The ends were cut back, 1 base at V and 2 bases at J, with 12 bases in the middle. In DNA, the CDR3 is TGTGCCAGCAGCTTGCAGGGCGGGATCAACACCGGGGAGCTGTTTTTT. Amino acids: CASSLQGGINTGELFF.

In nucleotides, the CDR3 is TGTGCCAGCAGCTTGGGGCGACGCTCCTATAATTCACCCCTCCACTTT. Translating gives CASSLGRRSYNSPLHF. The chain recombines TRBV5-4 with TRBJ1-6, with D unclear. The V end was cut by 0 bases, the J end by 0 bases, with 7 bases between. The CDR3 loop spans 16 amino acids. Germline V gene sequence: CDR1 SGHNT, CDR2 YYREEE (reference sequence).

This clonotype has at least ten counts. This chain links TRBV12-3 or TRBV12-4 with TRBJ1-5; the D gene is possibly TRBD1 (6 bases). The CDR3 is made up of 13 amino acids. Trimming cost V 3 bases and J 4 bases, with 7 bases left between them. The CDR3 loop reads CASSFQGNQPQHF. CDR3 in DNA: TGTGCCAGCAGTTTCCAGGGGAATCAGCCCCAGCATTTT.

This clonotype was counted only a few times. The genes are TRBV28 and TRBJ2-1; TRBD1 matches 9 bases. The J segment lost 8 bases and the V segment lost 8 bases, leaving 13 bases of the junction unmatched. Germline V lookup: CDR1 MDHEN, CDR2 SYDVKM. The CDR3 totals 15 residues. CDR3 coding DNA: TGTGCCAGCTTCCCTGGGACAGGGCCTCACCATGAGCAGTTCTTC. Its protein product is CASFPGTGPHHEQFF. Drawing the rest from reference TRBV28 and TRBJ2-1, the complete variable domain is DVKVTQSSRYLVKRTGEKVFLECVQDMDHENMFWYRQDPGLGLRLIYFSYDVKMKEKGDIPEGYSVSREKKERFSLILESASTNQTSMYLCASFPGTGPHHEQFFGPGTRLTVL.

This clonotype was seen a few times. This chain uses TRBV3-1 with TRBJ2-5; 9 bases are a match to TRBD2. Germline V gene sequence: CDR1 LGHDT, CDR2 YNNKEL (reference sequence). The CDR3 has 17 amino acids. V gave up 1 base and J gave up 5 bases; unmatched junction bases: 11. The DNA for the CDR3 is TGTGCCAGCAGCCAAGGGTATGTGGCTAGCGGGACGGAGACCCAGTACTTC. This gives the protein CASSQGYVASGTETQYF.

At least ten counts were recorded for this clonotype. This chain's CDR3 is CASSLDFQETQYF. The DNA for the CDR3 is TGTGCCAGCAGCTTAGATTTCCAAGAGACCCAGTACTTC. V gene TRBV7-2 combines with J gene TRBJ2-5; D ambiguous. This CDR3 region has 13 residues. The germline gives CDR1 SGHTA, CDR2 FQGNSA. The germline V and J ends were trimmed by 1 base and 1 base, with 4 bases remaining between them. The complete variable domain, with remaining parts taken from reference TRBV7-2 and TRBJ2-5, reads GAGVSQSPSNKVTEKGKDVELRCDPISGHTALYWYRQSLGQGLEFLIYFQGNSAPDKSGLPSDRFSAERTGGSVSTLTIQRTQQEDSAVYLCASSLDFQETQYFGPGTRLLVL.

The table lists this clonotype with a few counts. V usage is TRBV7-9 and J usage is TRBJ2-2; D is uncertain. The CDR3 sequence is 16 residues long. The V and J ends lost 4 bases and 1 base respectively, with 13 bases between them. The germline V gene encodes CDR1 SEHNR and CDR2 FQNEAQ (reference sequence). The CDR3: CASSSPLWGNTGELFF. The DNA for the CDR3 is TGTGCCAGCAGCTCTCCCCTTTGGGGGAACACCGGGGAGCTGTTTTTT.

This chain joins TRBV6-5 and TRBJ1-6; 7 nucleotides agree with TRBD1. The V gene's germline CDR1 is MNHEY and CDR2 SVGAGI. The CDR3 extends over 18 amino acids. Trimming took 5 bases from V and 0 from J; bases not matched to a gene: 10. The CDR3 protein is CASSTNRGQSSYNSPLHF. The CDR3 bases are TGTGCCAGCAGTACCAACAGGGGACAGAGCTCCTATAATTCACCCCTCCACTTT.

This clonotype was seen a handful of times. The genes are TRBV29-1 and TRBJ2-7, with D uncertain. The CDR3 covers 18 residues. From germline, CDR1 is SQVTM and CDR2 ANQGSEA. Deletions cut 2 bases from V and 0 bases from J, with 23 bases between. CDR3 region: CSVERLLTVALSSYEQYF. CDR3 DNA sequence: TGCAGCGTTGAACGCCTGCTCACTGTCGCCTTGAGCTCCTACGAGCAGTACTTC.

The gene calls are TRBV5-1 and TRBJ1-1; tentative D call: TRBD1 (5 bases). V was clipped by 0 bases and J by 4 bases, with 10 bases between them. CDR1 and CDR2 from the germline V gene are SGHRS and YFSETQ. The CDR3 contains 14 residues. The CDR3 DNA sequence: TGCGCCAGCAGCTTGGCTGGGGCGGTCACTGAAGCTTTCTTT. Its translation: CASSLAGAVTEAFF.

The J gene is TRBJ2-3, the V gene TRBV2; D gene uncertain. CDR3 length: 12 amino acids. The V end was cut by 8 bases, the J end by 4 bases, with 10 bases between. Germline values: CDR1 SNHLY, CDR2 FYNNEI. CDR3 bases: TGTGCCAGCCAAATAAACGCAGATACGCAGTATTTT. It yields the protein CASQINADTQYF.

In this sample, this clonotype turned up a few times. V gene TRBV12-3 or TRBV12-4 combines with J gene TRBJ1-2; TRBD1 matches at 7 bases. The CDR3 totals 14 residues. Losses at the gene ends were 8 bases for V and 4 bases for J; bases not matched to a gene: 10. CDR3 coding DNA: TGTGCCAGCCGATCGGACAGGAAATTCTATGGCTACACCTTC. Its translation: CASRSDRKFYGYTF.